This T cell receptor beta chain appears in the sequencing data of a study of T cells after yellow fever vaccination (dated by TCRdb to between 2019 and 2020). Notes on the research overall: The SMART-Seq v4 Ultra Low Input RNA kit was used to prepare libraries from fractions with low cell numbers. Two healthy male donors, one aged 18 to 30 and one aged 30 to 40 years, made up the cohort. Bulk TCR alpha and beta repertoires were sequenced longitudinally to track T-cell clones before and after primary and booster YFV17D yellow fever vaccination. Bulk PBMC replicates and cell subsets were isolated from blood drawn at multiple timepoints before and after both primary and secondary immunization. Broader findings and caveats from the paper: Because abundant contaminating clonotypes from the bulk population could be contained in FACS-sorted repertoires, computational filtering was required. Compared with the primary T-cell response, the secondary T-cell response was weaker but faster, peaking on day 5 rather than day 15. Most clones expanded after primary vaccination were re-detected after the booster (96% of CD4 and about nine tenths of CD8), suggesting broad memory maintenance. A small share of clonotypes occurred in both CD4 and CD8 compartments, likely arising from convergent recombination. The study included only a couple of donors, which limits how far the findings can be generalized.

Turning to this clonotype: The antigen this receptor binds is unknown. No base qualities exist here, and no much larger clone lies one base off it.

V drops 1 base and J drops 2 bases, leaving 6 bases in between. The CDR3 numbers 14 residues from cysteine through phenylalanine. Only the CDR3 region is kept as DNA, spanning 42 bases read in frame from base 1. The germline V gene sets CDR1 to SGHVS and CDR2 to FNYEAQ. The listed sequencing device is Illumina NovaSeq 6000. Synthesis of TCR cDNA relied on 5'RACE template switching, a step that introduced a universal primer site along with unique molecular identifiers. Priming of cDNA synthesis was performed from both the TCR alpha and TCR beta constant segments. Library amplification involved two PCR steps, and the second step added sample barcodes and sequencing adapters. Sequencing of libraries was done on Illumina HiSeq 2500 (2x100 bp) or NovaSeq (2x150 bp). On the authors' methods: Demultiplexing of reads and collapsing into UMI consensus sequences were performed with MIGEC, and V(D)J alignment was carried out with MiXCR. Using edgeR on replicate PBMC samples, clonotypes were called vaccine-responding if FDR was below 0.01 and the log2 fold change was above 5 up to day 15. Each bulk clonotype received a CD4 or CD8 identity based on whether the sequenced CD4 or CD8 repertoire contained that clonotype at higher abundance. Starting from the raw public reads, TCRdb applied fastp trimming at Q25, assembled clones with MiXCR and retained in-frame beta chains. Rows matching on CDR3 protein sequence are summarized as one entry with the most common DNA and genes. TCRdb, rather than the study authors, made the V and J calls. Recorded for this sample are under 250,000 distinct CDR3 sequences; approximately 3% of them occurred a single time. The top ten hold 3.2% of the sample.

The treatment or condition label corresponds to: live attenuated yellow fever vaccine strain. PBMCs were isolated from peripheral blood using a standard Ficoll-Paque protocol. CD4 and CD8 T-cell fractions were isolated with Dynabeads CD4 and CD8 positive selection kits. TriZol was used to extract RNA from bulk PBMCs, from CD4 and CD8 fractions, and from dextramer-positive and dextramer-negative fractions. The sequence links TRBV7-6 to TRBJ1-5; the D gene identity is not certain. This receptor was obtained from a man between 18 and 29 years old who received the YFV17D yellow fever vaccine. Sequenced material: CD4+ T cells sorted from PBMCs, taken 10 days after the yellow fever booster vaccination. Here is the DNA: TGTGCCAGCAGCTTAGGGCATGGCAATCAGCCCCAGCATTTT. This encodes CASSLGHGNQPQHF.